The following is a TCR beta chain sequence with its context. Repertoires were generated with immunoSEQ multiplex PCR, while TCRdb's copy carries only in-frame clones and drops some. The repertoire holds approximately 450,000 clones, nearly 90% seen once, with 1.5% to 2% in the top ten. Self-reported history from a screening survey and questionnaire set each donor's cohort. The sample belongs to a study of blood T cell repertoires in COVID-19. Looking at the study overall: T cells, B-cell-depleted T cells, or PBMCs provided the cDNA or gDNA that served as material.

The CDR3 covers 16 residues. The V end lost 5 bases, the J end lost 2 bases, and 17 bases lay between the germline ends. Germline V gives CDR1 SGHAT, CDR2 FQDESV (reference sequence). This chain connects TRBV11-1 to TRBJ2-3, with D tentatively TRBD2 (5 bases). Input material: PBMCs or T cells enriched from blood (not recorded which). This TCR derives from a woman between 18 and 29 years old with acute COVID-19. The CDR3 DNA is TGTGCCAGCAGCAAGGACGGGGATCTAGCCACAGATACGCAGTATTTT. This encodes CASSKDGDLATDTQYF.